The subject of this entry is one TCR beta chain. Its specificity is not known. These data belong to a study of OX40 agonist ivuxolimab in advanced cancers. The wider study: Those enrolled were 70% to 85% male, with a mean age of 60 years and ages from roughly 23 to 80. Earlier anti-PD-1, anti-PD-L1 or anti-CTLA-4 therapy was permitted; over 35% had received some. Study results and caveats: Several nonresponders also turned out to have low normalized T-cell clonal expansion. Both CD4+ and CD8+ T cell populations in blood had undergone clonal expansion by week 6 at 0.1 to 3.0 mg/kg.

The CDR3 sequence is 16 residues long. V gave up 5 bases and J gave up 1 base; unmatched junction bases: 11. Germline-derived CDR1 and CDR2 are SGHVS and FQNEAQ. Sequencing used immunoSEQ multiplex PCR; TCRdb keeps in-frame clones, though not all of them. The table lists 45,000 to 60,000 clones, about 92% of them singletons. The receptor's source is an adult with an advanced solid tumor such as melanoma, head and neck, liver or kidney cancer. The starting material was CD4+ or CD8+ T cells sorted from blood, obtained in a trial of the OX40 agonist ivuxolimab. The genes are TRBV7-8 and TRBJ2-7; 7 nucleotides match TRBD1. CDR3 nucleotides: TGTGCCAGCAGCGGGAGTGGGCTGACAGGGTCCTACGAGCAGTACTTC. Its translation is CASSGSGLTGSYEQYF. Supplemented by reference TRBV7-8 and TRBJ2-7, the full variable domain reads GAGVSQSPRYKVAKRGQDVALRCDPISGHVSLFWYQQALGQGPEFLTYFQNEAQLDKSGLPSDRFFAERPEGSVSTLKIQRTQQEDSAVYLCASSGSGLTGSYEQYFGPGTRLTVT.